This is a list of T cell receptor beta chains from one sample in a study of blood T cell repertoires in COVID-19. Sequencing was performed with immunoSEQ multiplex PCR; in TCRdb, only in-frame clones are kept and a portion is missing. Among 250,000 to 350,000 clones listed, more than 70% were seen once. Sequenced sample: peripheral blood. These receptors all come from a woman aged 50 to 60 with acute or convalescent COVID-19. Both conserved end residues are part of each CDR3. D genes are given only for firm matches. Not every row has a clone size; where given, it reads once, few, many or a size class.

>NA|TRBD1|TRBJ2-3|TRBV5-8
CASSFDREDTQYF
TGTGCCAGCAGCTTCGACAGGGAAGATACGCAGTATTTT
>NA|TRBD2|TRBJ2-3|TRBV29-1
CSVDDNTGAGGPPDTQYF
TGCAGCGTTGACGACAACACGGGAGCGGGGGGGCCCCCAGATACGCAGTATTTT
>NA|NA|TRBJ1-5|TRBV30
CAWSGRQRNQPQHF
TGTGCCTGGAGTGGCCGACAGCGCAATCAGCCCCAGCATTTT
>NA|TRBD1|TRBJ2-1|TRBV24-1
CATSGGTGGGSYNEQFF
TGTGCCACCAGTGGCGGGACAGGGGGGGGTTCCTACAATGAGCAGTTCTTC
>once|NA|TRBJ1-5|TRBV9
CASSVDASQPQHF
TGTGCCAGCAGCGTAGACGCGTCACAGCCCCAGCATTTT
>NA|TRBD1|TRBJ2-2|TRBV7-3
CASRIGTANTGELFF
TGTGCCAGCAGGATTGGGACAGCGAACACCGGGGAGCTGTTTTTT
>NA|NA|TRBJ1-1|TRBV2
CASRGGGLGTEAFF
TGTGCCAGCAGAGGGGGGGGGCTGGGCACTGAAGCTTTCTTT
>NA|TRBD1|TRBJ1-3|TRBV5-4
CASSLPTGDAGNTIYF
TGTGCCAGCAGCTTACCTACAGGGGATGCAGGAAACACCATATATTTT
>few|TRBD2|TRBJ2-3|TRBV6-4
CASKSTSGGDTQYF
TGTGCCAGCAAATCGACCAGCGGGGGTGATACGCAGTATTTT
>few|TRBD1|TRBJ1-2|TRBV2
CASSRGQGYGYTF
TGTGCCAGCAGCAGGGGGCAGGGCTATGGCTACACCTTC
>NA|NA|TRBJ2-6|TRBV5-8
CASSSGLSGANVLTF
TGTGCCAGCAGCTCAGGGCTCTCTGGGGCCAACGTCCTGACTTTC
>NA|NA|TRBJ2-4|TRBV3-1/TRBV3-2
CASSLNRDIQYF
TGTGCCAGCAGCCTCAACAGGGACATTCAGTACTTC
>NA|NA|TRBJ1-1|TRBV2
CASRGAGERTEAFF
TGTGCCAGCAGGGGGGCCGGAGAACGCACTGAAGCTTTCTTT
>few|NA|TRBJ1-1|TRBV20-1
CSATVQGLAFF
TGCAGTGCTACGGTGCAGGGACTAGCTTTCTTT
>NA|TRBD1|TRBJ1-2|TRBV2
CASGTALNYGYTF
TGTGCCAGCGGGACAGCCCTAAACTATGGCTACACCTTC
>NA|NA|TRBJ1-3|TRBV5-1
CASSLAEGNGNTIYF
TGCGCCAGCAGCTTGGCGGAGGGTAATGGAAACACCATATATTTT
>NA|NA|TRBJ1-4|TRBV11-2
CASSRGRENEKLFF
TGTGCCAGCAGCCGCGGGAGGGAGAATGAAAAACTGTTTTTT
>NA|NA|TRBJ1-1|TRBV5-1
CASSFSLKDSSTEAFF
TGCGCCAGCAGCTTCTCGCTGAAGGACTCTTCCACTGAAGCTTTCTTT
>NA|NA|TRBJ1-2|TRBV11-2
CASSLGGWAGANYGYTF
TGTGCCAGCAGCTTAGGGGGCTGGGCGGGGGCGAACTATGGCTACACCTTC
>NA|TRBD1|TRBJ1-2|TRBV12-5
CASGLEPGQGNYGYTF
TGTGCTAGTGGTTTGGAACCGGGACAGGGTAACTATGGCTACACCTTC
>NA|TRBD1|TRBJ2-2|TRBV24-1
CATSDRDRPGELFF
TGTGCCACCAGTGATAGGGACAGGCCCGGGGAGCTGTTTTTT
>NA|NA|TRBJ1-3|TRBV3-1/TRBV3-2
CASSQASGNGDTIYF
TGTGCCAGCAGCCAAGCGTCAGGGAATGGGGACACCATATATTTT
>once|NA|TRBJ2-3|TRBV19
CASRGSSDTQYF
TGTGCCAGTCGCGGCAGCTCAGATACGCAGTATTTT
>many|NA|TRBJ1-2|TRBV30
CAWSEQNYGYTF
TGTGCCTGGAGTGAACAGAACTATGGCTACACCTTC
>NA|NA|TRBJ2-1|TRBV5-4
CASSLGLVAASYNEQFF
TGTGCCAGCAGCTTGGGCCTCGTAGCGGCCTCCTACAATGAGCAGTTCTTC
>few|TRBD1|TRBJ1-4|TRBV30
CAADRGEKLFF
TGTGCCGCCGACAGGGGGGAAAAACTGTTTTTT
>few|TRBD2|TRBJ2-5|TRBV7-7
CASSLQAGGLETQYF
TGTGCCAGCAGCTTGCAGGCGGGAGGGCTGGAGACCCAGTACTTC
>NA|NA|TRBJ1-1|TRBV11-3
CASSLDRENTEAFF
TGTGCCAGCAGCTTAGACAGGGAGAACACTGAAGCTTTCTTT
>NA|NA|TRBJ2-1|TRBV6-2/TRBV6-3
CASSRTVGWDNEQFF
TGTGCCAGCAGTAGGACAGTTGGATGGGACAATGAGCAGTTCTTC
>NA|TRBD2|TRBJ2-7|TRBV20-1
CSAASGYEQYF
TGCAGTGCTGCTAGCGGCTACGAGCAGTACTTC
>NA|TRBD1|TRBJ1-2|TRBV7-9
CASSQLGQAFTYGYTF
TGTGCCAGCAGCCAGTTGGGACAGGCCTTCACCTATGGCTACACCTTC